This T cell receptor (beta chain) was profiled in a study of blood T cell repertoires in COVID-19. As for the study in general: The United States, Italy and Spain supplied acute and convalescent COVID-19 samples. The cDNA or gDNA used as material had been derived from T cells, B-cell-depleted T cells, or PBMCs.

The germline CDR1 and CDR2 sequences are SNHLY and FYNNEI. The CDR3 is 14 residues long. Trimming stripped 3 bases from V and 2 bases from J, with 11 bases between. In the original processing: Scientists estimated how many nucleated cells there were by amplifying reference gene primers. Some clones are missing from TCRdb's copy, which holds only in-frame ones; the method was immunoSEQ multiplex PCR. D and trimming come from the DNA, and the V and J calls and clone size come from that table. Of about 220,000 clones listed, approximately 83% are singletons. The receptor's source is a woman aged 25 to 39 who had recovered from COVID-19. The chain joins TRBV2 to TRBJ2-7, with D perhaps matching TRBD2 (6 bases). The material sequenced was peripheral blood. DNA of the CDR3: TGTGCCAGCAGTGAGGGGGGTACGACCTACGAGCAGTACTTC. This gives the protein CASSEGGTTYEQYF.